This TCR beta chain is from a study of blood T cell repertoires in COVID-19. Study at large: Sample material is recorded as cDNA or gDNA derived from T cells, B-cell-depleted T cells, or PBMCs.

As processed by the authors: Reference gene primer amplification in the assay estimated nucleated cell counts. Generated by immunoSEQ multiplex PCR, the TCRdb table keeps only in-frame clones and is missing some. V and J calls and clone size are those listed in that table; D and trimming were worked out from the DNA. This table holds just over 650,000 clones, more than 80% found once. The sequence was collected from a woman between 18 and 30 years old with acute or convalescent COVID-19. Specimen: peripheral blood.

CDR3 region: CATVTEGFGEQYF. The CDR3 DNA reads as TGTGCCACCGTCACCGAGGGATTTGGCGAGCAGTACTTC. The chain links TRBV15 to TRBJ2-7; D may be TRBD2 (5 bases). Trimming took off 8 bases at V and 6 bases at J, with 17 bases between the two ends. CDR1 LNHNV and CDR2 YYDKDF come from the germline V gene (reference sequence). There are 13 residues in the CDR3.